Listed here are 15 T cell receptor beta chains from one sample, sequenced in a study of blood T cells in healthy people across ages. A sample-barcoded 5' primer and a J-beta primer mix were used in a second PCR of about 7 to 11 cycles. TCRdb re-derived calls from the 5' RACE reads in MiXCR, one entry per CDR3 protein. The data show roughly 500,000 distinct CDR3 sequences, approximately 25% seen once. These sequences were also reported in another study, on T cells of mothers and their children.

Sequencing was carried out using blood. Receptor source: a boy younger than 18 in good health.

As concerns this clonotype: One junction end does not reproduce the germline sequence, and a read error may be involved. The chain uses TRBV27 and TRBJ2-1, with a possible D match to TRBD2 (5 bases). The CDR3 runs 13 residues. Germline CDR1 reads MNHEY; CDR2 reads SMNVEV (reference sequence). The CDR3 region is CASSFWAGEPIHF. CDR3 bases: TGTGCCAGCAGTTTTTGGGCGGGTGAGCCCATTCACTTC.

The CDR3 reads CASSRTDNTGELFF. In DNA form, the CDR3 reads TGTGCCAGCAGCCGGACCGATAACACCGGGGAGCTGTTTTTT. The J gene is TRBJ2-2, the V gene TRBV7-2; D remains ambiguous. Germline assignment: CDR1 SGHTA and CDR2 FQGNSA. The CDR3 is made up of 14 amino acids. Trimming removed 5 bases from V and 2 bases from J, with 9 bases in between.

This clonotype was detected a few times. In nucleotides, the CDR3 is TGTGCCAGCAGCCAAGGTAGCGGCTCCTACAATGAGCAGTTCTTC. Translated, it gives CASSQGSGSYNEQFF. The chain joins TRBV3-1 to TRBJ2-1, with D perhaps TRBD2 (6 bases). V was pared by 1 base and J by 0 bases, with 7 bases between. Germline V gives CDR1 LGHDT, CDR2 YNNKEL (reference sequence). CDR3 size: 15 residues.

This clonotype showed up just a few times. The CDR3, as DNA: TGCAGTGCTAGGGGACAGACTAACACAGATACGCAGTATTTT. It codes for CSARGQTNTDTQYF. This chain links TRBV20-1 with TRBJ2-3, with 7 bases identical to TRBD1. J lost 2 bases, V lost 3 bases, and 5 bases had no gene match. The length of the CDR3 is 14 residues. Germline CDR1 and CDR2: DFQATT and SNEGSKA (reference sequence).

This clonotype appeared a few times. The CDR3 nucleotides read TGTGCCAGCTCACCGGCCACTCCGAGGGAGACCCAGTACTTC. Amino acid sequence: CASSPATPRETQYF. The J gene is TRBJ2-5, the V gene TRBV18; unclear D gene. The CDR3 has 14 residues. Germline V CDR1 and CDR2: KGHSH, LQKENI. Deletions cut 3 bases from V and 5 bases from J, with 13 bases between.

V and J are TRBV11-2 and TRBJ2-3, with TRBD2 matching 11 bases. The ends lost 7 bases at V and 8 bases at J; junction bases unmatched: 11. The germline V gene encodes CDR1 SGHAT and CDR2 FQNNGV. This CDR3 region has 15 residues. The CDR3 region is CASTFTSGSVGTQYF. CDR3 nucleotide sequence: TGTGCCAGCACGTTCACTAGCGGGAGCGTGGGTACGCAGTATTTT.

This clonotype was counted between two and nine times. The V gene is TRBV10-3, the J gene TRBJ1-5; D gene ambiguous. V lost 3 bases and J lost 0, with 3 bases in between. The CDR3 spans 13 residues. Germline V CDR1 and CDR2: ENHRY, SYGVKD. CDR3 loop: CAISDISNQPQHF. The CDR3 nucleotides are TGTGCCATCAGTGACATTAGCAATCAGCCCCAGCATTTT.

The chain is built from TRBV28 and TRBJ2-5; tentatively, D is TRBD2 (6 bases). Judging by the DNA end, TRBJ2-7 fits better; the J call may be wrong. This CDR3 region has 12 residues. The germline CDR1 and CDR2 sequences are MDHEN and SYDVKM. CDR3 nucleotides: TGTGCCAGCAGTTTGCGGGACTACGAGCAGTACTTC. Translation gives CASSLRDYEQYF.

The gene calls are TRBV20-1 and TRBJ2-2; D gene uncertain. Trimming took 2 bases from V and 4 from J, leaving 11 bases between them. Germline CDR1 DFQATT, CDR2 SNEGSKA (reference sequence). The CDR3 sequence is 14 residues long. As DNA, the CDR3 is TGCAGTGCTAGACTCCCCTCGGGCACCGGGGAGCTGTTTTTT. Translating gives CSARLPSGTGELFF.

Notes on this clonotype: The junction departs from the called germline gene at one end, perhaps through a read error. V usage is TRBV29-1 and J usage is TRBJ2-5; D uncertain. The CDR3 sequence is 14 residues long. Germline CDR1 is SQVTM and CDR2 is ANQGSEA. For the CDR3, the DNA is TGCAGCGTTGAAATTGCAAACGCTCAAGAGACCCAGTGCTTC. Translating gives CSVEIANAQETQCF. Full variable domain (remainder filled in from reference TRBV29-1 and TRBJ2-5): SAVISQKPSRDICQRGTSLTIQCQVDSQVTMMFWYRQQPGQSLTLIATANQGSEATYESGFVIDKFPISRPNLTFSTLTVSNMSPEDSSIYLCSVEIANAQETQCFGPGTRLLVL.

The chain employs TRBV4-1 and TRBJ1-1; 9 bases are shared with TRBD1. Germline CDR1 reads MGHRA; CDR2 reads YSYEKL. The V and J ends lost 0 bases and 0 bases, in that order; junction bases with no gene match: 11. This CDR3 region has 19 residues. DNA for the CDR3: TGCGCCAGCAGCCAAGACGTATGGGACAGGGCTTTCATGAACACTGAAGCTTTCTTT. Translated: CASSQDVWDRAFMNTEAFF.

The gene calls are TRBV20-1 and TRBJ1-4, with D unresolved. CDR3 size: 12 residues. The V end lost 7 bases, the J end lost 6 bases, and 12 bases lay between the germline ends. Germline V gene sequence: CDR1 DFQATT, CDR2 SNEGSKA (reference sequence). The CDR3 protein is CSVRTTDEKLFF. The CDR3 region has the DNA TGCAGTGTACGGACGACCGATGAAAAACTGTTTTTT.

The gene calls are TRBV20-1 and TRBJ2-2; D call uncertain. CDR1 is DFQATT, CDR2 SNEGSKA, per germline (reference sequence). The CDR3 is 16 amino acids. The V end lost 2 bases, the J end lost 3 bases, and 16 bases lay between the germline ends. The CDR3: CSARRRRLKDTGELFF. CDR3 coding DNA: TGCAGTGCTAGACGCCGGCGCCTTAAAGACACCGGGGAGCTGTTTTTT.

This chain links TRBV11-2 with TRBJ1-1; perhaps TRBD1 as D (5 bases). Deletions cut 1 base from V and 4 bases from J, with 10 bases between. CDR1 is SGHAT, CDR2 FQNNGV, per germline. The CDR3 runs 14 residues. The CDR3 loop reads CASSLGGDGTEAFF. CDR3 DNA: TGTGCCAGCAGCTTAGGTGGGGACGGCACTGAAGCTTTCTTT.

The V call is TRBV20-1, the J call TRBJ2-2; a weak D match, TRBD2 (5 bases). Germline CDR1 DFQATT, CDR2 SNEGSKA (reference sequence). V was cut by 6 bases and J by 6 bases, with 8 bases left in between. The CDR3 is 11 residues long. For the CDR3, the DNA is TGCAGTGCGCCGAGGGCCGGGGAGCTGTTTTTT. Translated: CSAPRAGELFF.